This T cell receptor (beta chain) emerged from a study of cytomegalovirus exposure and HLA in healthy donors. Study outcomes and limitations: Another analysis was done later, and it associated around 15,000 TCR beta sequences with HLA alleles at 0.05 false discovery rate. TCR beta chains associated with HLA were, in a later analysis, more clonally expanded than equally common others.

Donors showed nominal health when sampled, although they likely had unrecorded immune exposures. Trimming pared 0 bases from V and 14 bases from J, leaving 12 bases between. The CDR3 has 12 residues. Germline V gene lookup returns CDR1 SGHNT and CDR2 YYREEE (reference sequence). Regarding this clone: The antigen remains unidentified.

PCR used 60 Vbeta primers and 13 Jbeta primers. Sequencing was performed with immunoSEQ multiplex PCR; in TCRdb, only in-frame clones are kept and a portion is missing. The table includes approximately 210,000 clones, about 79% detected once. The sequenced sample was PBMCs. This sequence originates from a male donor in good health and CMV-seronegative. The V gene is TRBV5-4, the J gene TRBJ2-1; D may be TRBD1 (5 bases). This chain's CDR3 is CASSLGGQGEFF. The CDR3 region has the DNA TGTGCCAGCAGCTTGGGTGGGCAGGGCGAGTTCTTC. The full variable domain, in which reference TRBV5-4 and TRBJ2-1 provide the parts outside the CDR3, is ETGVTQSPTHLIKTRGQQVTLRCSSQSGHNTVSWYQQALGQGPQFIFQYYREEENGRGNFPPRFSGLQFPNYSSELNVNALELDDSALYLCASSLGGQGEFFGPGTRLTVL.